The 20 T cell receptor beta chains given below trace back to one sample, sequenced in a study of beta chain features in type 1 diabetes. Expressed TCRB transcripts were sequenced because the isolated RNA had all been reverse transcribed beforehand. Produced via immunoSEQ multiplex PCR; TCRdb's table is partial and in-frame only. Of 310,000 or so clones detected, 7.5% to 9% appear once; the ten largest clones hold around 0.44%. Material for sequencing was central memory CD4+ T cells from blood. These TCRs come from a woman aged 18-29 years in good health.

This chain links TRBV4-1 with TRBJ2-1, with D unresolved. From germline, CDR1 is MGHRA and CDR2 YSYEKL. This CDR3 comprises 12 residues. V shed 0 bases and J shed 8 bases, with 5 bases lying between them. The DNA of the CDR3 is TGCGCCAGCAGCCAAGATATGTATGAGCAGTTCTTC. Residues: CASSQDMYEQFF.

The table lists this clone with many counts. J is TRBJ1-3 and V is TRBV11-3; D is uncertain. This CDR3 has 16 residues. The germline gives CDR1 SGHNT, CDR2 YENEEA. The V end was cut by 3 bases, the J end by 4 bases, with 16 bases between. CDR3 DNA: TGTGCCAGCAGCTTTATCAAACCAGGCGCGGGAAACACCATATATTTT. As protein: CASSFIKPGAGNTIYF.

This clone was recorded a few times. This chain joins TRBV14 and TRBJ1-1; D call uncertain. Trimming removed 4 bases at V and 2 bases at J, with 11 bases between. The CDR3 is made up of 14 amino acids. Germline lookup yields CDR1 SGHDN and CDR2 FVKESK. The DNA for the CDR3 is TGTGCCAGCAGCCGAGGGTTGATAAACACTGAAGCTTTCTTT. Protein sequence: CASSRGLINTEAFF.

This clone was found many times. The rearrangement uses TRBV4-3 and TRBJ1-4; possibly TRBD1 for D (5 bases). The CDR3 contains 13 residues. CDR1 and CDR2 from the germline V gene are LGHNA and YSLEER. Trimming stripped 4 bases from V and 4 bases from J, with 7 bases between. The CDR3 DNA reads as TGCGCCAGCAGCCGGGACCTTAATGAAAAACTGTTTTTT. Protein product: CASSRDLNEKLFF.

This chain uses TRBV2 with TRBJ2-1; 7 bases agree with TRBD1. This CDR3 contains 15 residues. V shed 6 bases and J 4 bases; nucleotides not matched to a gene: 9. Germline lookup yields CDR1 SNHLY and CDR2 FYNNEI. The CDR3 DNA is TGTGCCAGCAGGGAACGGGACAGATCTTACAATGAGCAGTTCTTC. As protein: CASRERDRSYNEQFF.

V is TRBV6-1 and J is TRBJ2-6; the D gene is possibly TRBD1 (5 bases). Germline V gene lookup returns CDR1 MNHNS and CDR2 SASEGT. The CDR3 runs to 16 residues. Trimming cost V 1 base and J 2 bases, with 9 bases left between them. CDR3 nucleotide sequence: TGTGCCAGCAGTGAAGTTTGGGGCCCTGGGGCCAACGTCCTGACTTTC. It yields the protein CASSEVWGPGANVLTF.

The rearrangement uses TRBV6-5 and TRBJ2-7, with D perhaps matching TRBD1 or TRBD2 (5 bases each). This CDR3 spans 14 amino acids. Per the germline V gene, CDR1 is MNHEY and CDR2 is SVGAGI. Trimming left V 6 bases short and J 0 bases short, with 12 bases between. CDR3 nucleotides: TGTGCCAGCAGGAAGGGACGGATCTCCTACGAGCAGTACTTC. Its protein is CASRKGRISYEQYF.

The CDR3 coding sequence is TGTGCCAGCCTCTTTCCACGGCCCTCCCGGGGCAATCAGCCCCAGCATTTT. This encodes CASLFPRPSRGNQPQHF. The V gene is TRBV7-3, the J gene TRBJ1-5; no definite D call. Per the germline V gene, CDR1 is SGHTA and CDR2 is FQGTGA. The CDR3 contains 17 residues. V dropped 8 bases and J dropped 2 bases, with 22 bases sitting between them.

This clone was seen a handful of times. Other DNA sequences in this specimen translate into the identical CDR3. The V call is TRBV6-5, the J call TRBJ2-3; 10 bases fit TRBD2. This CDR3 spans 16 amino acids. Germline V gives CDR1 MNHEY, CDR2 SVGAGI. J gave up 5 bases and V 0 bases, and 5 bases lay outside the gene matches. Here the CDR3 reads CASSYSLRLAGDTQYF. In DNA, the CDR3 is TGTGCCAGCAGTTACTCGTTGAGACTAGCGGGAGATACGCAGTATTTT.

In its sample, this clone was seen many times. The chain has TRBV7-3 and TRBJ2-5; D might be TRBD1 or TRBD2, each matching 5 bases. Trimming took 5 bases from V and 5 from J, leaving 12 bases between them. The CDR3 extends over 13 amino acids. CDR1 and CDR2 from the germline V gene are SGHTA and FQGTGA. In nucleotides, the CDR3 is TGTGCCAGCAGCCGAGGGGCGACCGAGACCCAGTACTTC. The encoded protein is CASSRGATETQYF.

This clone was recorded a few times. The chain has TRBV7-9 and TRBJ2-7; 9 nucleotides agree with TRBD1. Germline V gene lookup returns CDR1 SEHNR and CDR2 FQNEAQ (reference sequence). The CDR3 length is 13 residues. V gave up 7 bases and J gave up 2 bases; unmatched junction bases: 3. For the CDR3, the DNA is TGTGCCAGCAATGGGGACAGGGCCTACGAGCAGTACTTC. It specifies CASNGDRAYEQYF.

This clone occurred a few times. The chain has TRBV7-8 and TRBJ2-1; no clear D gene. Trimming took off 5 bases at V and 6 bases at J, with 17 bases between the two ends. Germline V gene sequence: CDR1 SGHVS, CDR2 FQNEAQ. CDR3 size: 15 residues. The CDR3 bases are TGTGCCAGCAGCCGCCAGACAAAAGACTCCAATGAGCAGTTCTTC. It translates to CASSRQTKDSNEQFF.

This clone has more than one count but fewer than ten. The chain has TRBV9 and TRBJ2-1, with 8 bases aligning to TRBD2. J gave up 4 bases and V 0 bases, and 3 bases lay outside the gene matches. Germline V gives CDR1 SGDLS, CDR2 YYNGEE. The CDR3 has 15 amino acids. CDR3 sequence: CASSVGQRGYNEQFF. The CDR3 nucleotides read TGTGCCAGCAGCGTAGGCCAGCGGGGGTACAATGAGCAGTTCTTC.

The sample holds a few counts of this clone. This chain joins TRBV25-1 and TRBJ1-2; possible D gene TRBD1, 5 bases. The CDR3 spans 11 residues. V lost 8 bases and J lost 8, with 12 bases in between. Germline V lookup: CDR1 MGHDK, CDR2 SYGVNS. CDR3 sequence reads: CASASGLGYTF. The CDR3 region has the DNA TGTGCCAGCGCATCAGGGTTGGGCTACACCTTC.

This clone has more than one count but fewer than ten. The chain combines TRBV2 with TRBJ2-1; D uncertain. CDR1 is SNHLY and CDR2 is FYNNEI in the germline V gene. The CDR3 is 11 residues long. V was shortened by 1 base and J by 8 bases, with 3 bases between the two germline ends. The CDR3 DNA follows: TGTGCCAGCAGTGAAGTGTATGAGCAGTTCTTC. Amino acid sequence: CASSEVYEQFF.

This clone was seen more than once but under ten times. This sequence joins TRBV5-1 and TRBJ1-2, with unresolved D. V lost 1 base and J lost 2, with 9 bases in between. This CDR3 comprises 14 residues. CDR1 is SGHRS and CDR2 is YFSETQ in the germline V gene. The CDR3 spells CASSLNEENYGYTF. CDR3 nucleotide sequence: TGCGCCAGCAGCTTGAACGAGGAAAACTATGGCTACACCTTC.

This clone was seen a few times. V usage is TRBV28 and J usage is TRBJ2-3; tentatively, D is TRBD2 (5 bases). The germline gives CDR1 MDHEN, CDR2 SYDVKM. This CDR3 comprises 15 residues. The V end lost 6 bases, the J end lost 2 bases, and 15 bases lay between the germline ends. CDR3 nucleotide sequence: TGTGCCAGCAGACGCCCACCGGGGTTCACAGATACGCAGTATTTT. Protein: CASRRPPGFTDTQYF.

The rearrangement links TRBV5-6 to TRBJ2-4, with TRBD1 matching 9 bases. Germline CDR1 is SGHDT and CDR2 is YYEEEE. The V segment lost 3 bases and the J segment 7 bases; nucleotides outside the gene matches: 8. The CDR3 is 15 residues long. In nucleotides, the CDR3 is TGTGCCAGCAGCTCTACAGGGGGCGCGGGGAACATTCAGTACTTC. It codes for CASSSTGGAGNIQYF.

The chain uses TRBV6-6 and TRBJ2-2; D is unresolved. The CDR3 has 12 residues. Trimming shortened V by 6 bases and J by 7 bases, and 9 bases separated the two germline ends. Germline CDR1 MNHNY, CDR2 SVGAGI (reference sequence). The CDR3 DNA sequence: TGTGCCAGCAGCCAGATCAGCGGGGAGCTGTTTTTT. It is translated as CASSQISGELFF.

This clone came up a few times. The rearrangement joins TRBV2 to TRBJ2-1; D is ambiguous. Per germline, CDR1 SNHLY and CDR2 FYNNEI. V lost 5 bases to trimming and J lost 5 bases, with 4 bases between them. CDR3 length: 11 residues. CDR3 sequence reads: CASSTDNEQFF. CDR3 nucleotides: TGTGCCAGCAGTACTGACAATGAGCAGTTCTTC.